Listed below are T cell receptor beta chains from one sample, sequenced in a study of blood T cell repertoires in COVID-19. The assay was immunoSEQ multiplex PCR, and TCRdb's table has in-frame clones only and misses some. This sample has about 170,000 clones; 85% to 95% occur once, and the top ten carry roughly 5%. The source material was peripheral blood. The receptor source for this set is a woman aged 45-59 years with acute or convalescent COVID-19. CDR3s include the opening cysteine and the closing phenylalanine or tryptophan.

v_call	j_call	cdr3_aa
TRBV15	TRBJ1-2	CATSRGTGGNYGYTF
TRBV12-5	TRBJ1-1	CASGLVRKQGTEAFF
TRBV12-3/TRBV12-4	TRBJ1-4	CASSIDRGKKLFF
TRBV28	TRBJ1-2	CASSPSGTGGYGYTF
TRBV9	TRBJ2-2	CASSVRVHTGELFF
TRBV28	TRBJ2-5	CASSLPPGREETQYF
TRBV12-3/TRBV12-4	TRBJ2-2	CASSLSGVRELFF
TRBV5-1	TRBJ1-2	CASSPDIYGYTF
TRBV30	TRBJ1-5	CAWSTLGTGVYQPQHF
TRBV5-4	TRBJ1-1	CASSPQGGLNSNTEAFF
TRBV18	TRBJ2-2	CASSPGQNTGELFF
TRBV3-1/TRBV3-2	TRBJ1-1	CASSQELNTEAFF
TRBV28	TRBJ2-4	CASSPSGQGAAKNIQYF
TRBV30	TRBJ1-2	CAWYAAGTGHGYTF
TRBV19	TRBJ2-1	CASRVAGGSYNEQFF
TRBV4-2	TRBJ1-5	CASSQEVRQVNSNQPQHF
TRBV28	TRBJ1-6	CASEEGGQGTPLHF
TRBV29-1	TRBJ1-5	CSVQDRANQPQHF
TRBV7-9	TRBJ2-2	CASSARLDGELFF
TRBV3-1/TRBV3-2	TRBJ2-7	CASSQGAGAYEQYF
TRBV7-8	TRBJ1-1	CASSLDRGTEAFF
TRBV14	TRBJ1-1	CASSQDRLANTEAFF
TRBV10-3	TRBJ2-3	CAIKSGDTDTQYF
TRBV11-3	TRBJ2-1	CASSLNPGQGDNEQFF
TRBV28	TRBJ2-7	CASSAGLKFYEQYF